This TCR beta chain was profiled in a study of technical replicates of blood from a few donors. Germline CDR1 SGHDN, CDR2 FVKESK. The ends lost 1 base at V and 5 bases at J; junction bases unmatched: 12. The CDR3 totals 17 residues. The assay was immunoSEQ multiplex PCR, and TCRdb's table has in-frame clones only and misses some. The data show over 70,000 clones, approximately 93% seen once. This clone was picked up one time. The source of this sequence is a human donor in good health. V and J are TRBV14 and TRBJ2-3, with 7 bases identical to TRBD2. The specimen was T cells isolated from PBMCs. This chain's CDR3 is CASSQVRGGSGIDTQYF. The DNA for the CDR3 is TGTGCCAGCAGCCAAGTAAGGGGCGGGAGTGGAATAGATACGCAGTATTTT.